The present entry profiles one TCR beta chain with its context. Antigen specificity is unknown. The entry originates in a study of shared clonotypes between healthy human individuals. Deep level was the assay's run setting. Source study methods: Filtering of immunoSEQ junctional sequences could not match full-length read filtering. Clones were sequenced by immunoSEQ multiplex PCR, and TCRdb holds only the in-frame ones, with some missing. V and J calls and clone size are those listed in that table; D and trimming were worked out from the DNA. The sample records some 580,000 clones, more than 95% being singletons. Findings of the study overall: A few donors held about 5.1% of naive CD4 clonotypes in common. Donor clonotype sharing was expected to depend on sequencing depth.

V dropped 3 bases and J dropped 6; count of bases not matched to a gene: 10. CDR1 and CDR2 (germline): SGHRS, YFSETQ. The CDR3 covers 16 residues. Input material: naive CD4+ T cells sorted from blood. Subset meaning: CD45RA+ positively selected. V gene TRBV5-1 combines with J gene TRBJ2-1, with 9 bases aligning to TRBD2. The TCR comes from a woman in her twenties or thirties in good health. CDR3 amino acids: CASSSSQVAGANEQFF. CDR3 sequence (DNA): TGCGCCAGCAGCTCTAGCCAGGTAGCGGGAGCCAATGAGCAGTTCTTC.